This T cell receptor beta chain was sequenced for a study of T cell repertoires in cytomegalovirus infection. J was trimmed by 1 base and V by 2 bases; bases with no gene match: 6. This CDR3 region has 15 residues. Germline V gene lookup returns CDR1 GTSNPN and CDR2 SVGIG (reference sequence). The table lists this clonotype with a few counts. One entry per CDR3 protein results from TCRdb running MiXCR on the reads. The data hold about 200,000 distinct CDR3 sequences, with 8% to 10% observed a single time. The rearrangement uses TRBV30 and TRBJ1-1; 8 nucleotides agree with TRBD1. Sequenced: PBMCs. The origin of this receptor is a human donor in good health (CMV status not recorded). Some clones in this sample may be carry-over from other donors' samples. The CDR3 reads CAWSPRTGPNTEAFF. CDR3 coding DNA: TGTGCCTGGAGTCCGAGGACAGGGCCGAACACTGAAGCTTTCTTT.